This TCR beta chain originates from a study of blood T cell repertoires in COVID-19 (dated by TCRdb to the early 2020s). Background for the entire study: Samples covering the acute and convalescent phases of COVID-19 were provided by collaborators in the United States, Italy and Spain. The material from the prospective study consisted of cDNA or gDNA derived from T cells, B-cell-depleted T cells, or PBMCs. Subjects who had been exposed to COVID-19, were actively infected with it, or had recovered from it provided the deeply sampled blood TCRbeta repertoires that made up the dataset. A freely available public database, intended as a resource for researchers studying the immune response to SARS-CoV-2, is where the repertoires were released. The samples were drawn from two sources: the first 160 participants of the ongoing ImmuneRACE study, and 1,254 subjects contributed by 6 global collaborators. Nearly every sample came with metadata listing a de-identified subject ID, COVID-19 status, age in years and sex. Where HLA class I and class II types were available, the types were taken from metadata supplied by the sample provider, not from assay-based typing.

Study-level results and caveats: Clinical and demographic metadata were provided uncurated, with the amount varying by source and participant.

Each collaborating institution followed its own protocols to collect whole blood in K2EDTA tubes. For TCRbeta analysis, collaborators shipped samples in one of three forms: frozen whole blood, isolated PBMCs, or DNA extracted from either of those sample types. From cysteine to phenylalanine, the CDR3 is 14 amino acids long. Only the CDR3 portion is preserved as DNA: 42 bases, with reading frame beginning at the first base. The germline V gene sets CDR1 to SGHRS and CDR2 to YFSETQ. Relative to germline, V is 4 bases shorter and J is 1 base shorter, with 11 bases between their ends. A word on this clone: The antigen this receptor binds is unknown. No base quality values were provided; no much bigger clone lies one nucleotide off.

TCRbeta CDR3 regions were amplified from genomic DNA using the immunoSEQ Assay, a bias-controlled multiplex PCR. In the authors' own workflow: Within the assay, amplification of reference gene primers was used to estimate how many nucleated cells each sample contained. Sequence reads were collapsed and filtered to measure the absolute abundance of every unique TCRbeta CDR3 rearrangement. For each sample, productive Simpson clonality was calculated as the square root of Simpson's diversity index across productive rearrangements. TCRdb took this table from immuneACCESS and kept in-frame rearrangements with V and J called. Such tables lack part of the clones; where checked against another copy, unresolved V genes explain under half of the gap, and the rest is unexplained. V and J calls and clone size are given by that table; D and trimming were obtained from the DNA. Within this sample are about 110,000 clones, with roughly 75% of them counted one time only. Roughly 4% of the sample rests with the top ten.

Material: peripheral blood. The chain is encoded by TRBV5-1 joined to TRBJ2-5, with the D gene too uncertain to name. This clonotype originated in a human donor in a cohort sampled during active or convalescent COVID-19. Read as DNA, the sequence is TGCGCCAGCAGCCCGGAGCCCCGCCAAGAGACCCAGTACTTC. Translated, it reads CASSPEPRQETQYF.